The present TCR beta chain was sequenced within a study of neurological immune-mediated disorders. Overall study findings and caveats: No sharing of CDR3 amino acid sequences was observed among expanded clones across subjects, suggesting private repertoires in all groups. HTLV-1-associated myelopathy had the most TCR clonal expansion, while multiple sclerosis had the least, a level that fell below healthy controls.

In its sample, this clonotype was seen many times. The antigen is undetermined. The CDR3 spans 12 residues. CDR1 and CDR2 from the germline V gene are SQVTM and ANQGSEA. Unmatched junction bases numbered 12, after V lost 8 bases and J lost 12 bases. TCRdb reprocessed the 5' RACE reads with MiXCR, giving one entry per CDR3 protein. The top ten hold over 2% of the sample, which has around 25,000 distinct CDR3 sequences, roughly 2.7% seen once. This clonotype originated in a woman between 50 and 59 years old with multiple sclerosis. The rearrangement uses TRBV29-1 and TRBJ2-1; 8 bases are shared with TRBD2. Sequences were obtained from PBMCs. The CDR3 loop reads CSTYTGTRSQFF. CDR3 nucleotide sequence: TGCAGCACCTACACCGGGACTAGGTCGCAGTTCTTC.